The present T cell receptor (beta chain) was sequenced within a study of CXCR3-negative and CXCR3-positive naive CD8 T cells. The CDR3 contains 15 residues. The germline V gene has CDR1 SSHAT and CDR2 FNYEAQ (reference sequence). 5' RACE with UMI labels generated the TRB cDNA libraries. For each CDR3 protein, TCRdb gives one entry from its re-call of the 5' RACE reads, without DNA. The repertoire shows tens of thousands of distinct CDR3 sequences; the top ten hold approximately 0.5%. The study's findings and limits: Sequencing showed both naive subsets with comparably high diversity, and memory CD8+ cells much lower. The study found more hydrophobic TRB CDR3s in CXCR3-positive naive cells than in CXCR3-negative naive cells.

About this clonotype: Antigen: not known.

The gene calls are TRBV7-7 and TRBJ2-7. Sequencing input: naive CXCR3+ CD8+ T cells from blood. Subset reported: CD45RO-CCR7+CD27+CD95- naive CD8+ T cells expressing CXCR3 (TNR3+). This TCR came from a human donor in good health. Some clones in this sample may be carry-over from other donors' samples. The CDR3: CASSQERRGSYEQYF.